The sample holds a few counts of the clone carrying this T cell receptor (beta chain). What it binds is unknown. The sample comes from a study of T cell repertoires in cytomegalovirus infection. V gave up 4 bases and J gave up 7 bases; unmatched junction bases: 15. Germline V gene data show CDR1 as SQVTM and CDR2 as ANQGSEA. This CDR3 is 16 amino acids long. TCRdb fed the reads into MiXCR, producing one record per CDR3 protein. This sample has 200,000 to 300,000 distinct CDR3 sequences, with around 13% found just once. Study-wide results and limits: CMV-specific TCR beta clonotypes restricted by HLA-C dominated the ex vivo response.

The receptor was isolated from a human donor in good health (CMV status not recorded). Some clones in this sample may be carry-over from other donors' samples. The sequenced sample was PBMCs. This chain joins TRBV29-1 and TRBJ2-1; 8 bases line up with TRBD2. The DNA for the CDR3 is TGCAGCGTTGTGGGAAGCGGGGGATTGTTAGGGAATGAGCAGTTCTTC. Its translation: CSVVGSGGLLGNEQFF.